This T cell receptor (beta chain) was sequenced for a study of CDR3 diversity in severe acne. TCRdb reanalysed the PCR reads using MiXCR and keeps one entry per CDR3 protein. The data show over 85,000 distinct CDR3 sequences, with roughly 51% seen just once and roughly an eighth held by the top ten. This clonotype showed up many times. The V end was cut by 6 bases, the J end by 2 bases, with 12 bases between. CDR1 SGHVS and CDR2 FNYEAQ come from the germline V gene. The CDR3 spans 14 residues. The sequenced sample consisted of blood. The chain uses TRBV7-6 and TRBJ2-3; either TRBD1 or TRBD2 may fit D (5 bases each). This TCR came from a male donor with acne. CDR3 region: CASSRDRDTDTQYF. CDR3 sequence (DNA): TGTGCCAGCAGTAGGGACCGCGACACAGATACGCAGTATTTT.